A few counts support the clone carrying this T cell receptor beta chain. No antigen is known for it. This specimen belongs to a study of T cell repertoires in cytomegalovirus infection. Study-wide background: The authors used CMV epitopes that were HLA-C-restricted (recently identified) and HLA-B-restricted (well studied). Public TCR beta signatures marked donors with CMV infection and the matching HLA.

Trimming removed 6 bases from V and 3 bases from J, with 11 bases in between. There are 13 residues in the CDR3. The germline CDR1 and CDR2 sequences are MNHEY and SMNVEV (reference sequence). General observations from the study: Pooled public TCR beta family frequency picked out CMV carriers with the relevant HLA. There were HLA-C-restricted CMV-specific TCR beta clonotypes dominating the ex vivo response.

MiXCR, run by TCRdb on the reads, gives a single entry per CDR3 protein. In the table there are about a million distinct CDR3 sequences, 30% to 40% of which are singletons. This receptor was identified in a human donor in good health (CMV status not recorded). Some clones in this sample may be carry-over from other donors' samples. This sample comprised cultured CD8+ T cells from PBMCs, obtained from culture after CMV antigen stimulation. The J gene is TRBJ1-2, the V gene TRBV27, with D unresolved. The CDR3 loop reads CASRVGRDYGYTF. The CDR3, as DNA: TGTGCCAGCAGGGTAGGACGAGACTATGGCTACACCTTC.